One and the same sample provided the 31 T cell receptor beta chains below, sequenced in a study of T cell responses to AZD1222 COVID-19 vaccine. Repertoires were generated with immunoSEQ multiplex PCR, while TCRdb's copy carries only in-frame clones and drops some. The data contain 120,000 to 150,000 clones, about 90% of them singletons. The material was peripheral blood, obtained on day 0 of AZD1222 vaccination. These TCRs come from an adult in good health.

The rearrangement joins TRBV30 to TRBJ1-1, with 7 bases lining up with TRBD1. Unmatched junction bases numbered 8, after V lost 6 bases and J lost 4 bases. The CDR3 consists of 13 residues. The germline gives CDR1 GTSNPN, CDR2 SVGIG (reference sequence). DNA of the CDR3: TGTGCCTGTCAATTTCACAGGGGCACTGAAGCTTTCTTT. Encoded protein: CACQFHRGTEAFF.

CDR3 DNA sequence: TGTGCCAGCTCACAAGGGGACACCCAGCCCCAGCATTTT. This translates into CASSQGDTQPQHF. The rearrangement joins TRBV18 to TRBJ1-5; maybe TRBD1 (6 bases). The CDR3 is made up of 13 amino acids. V lost 4 bases to trimming and J lost 7 bases, with 11 bases between them. Germline CDR1 KGHSH, CDR2 LQKENI.

The CDR3 loop reads CASSEGNYGYTF. The CDR3 coding sequence is TGTGCCAGCAGTGAAGGGAACTATGGCTACACCTTC. The rearrangement joins TRBV25-1 to TRBJ1-2; D unclear. The germline gives CDR1 MGHDK, CDR2 SYGVNS. There are 12 residues in the CDR3. V shed 2 bases and J shed 2 bases, with 3 bases lying between them.

This chain joins TRBV5-1 and TRBJ1-1; TRBD1 agrees at 7 bases. The ends lost 0 bases at V and 12 bases at J; junction bases unmatched: 8. Germline CDR1 and CDR2: SGHRS and YFSETQ. This CDR3 contains 13 residues. CDR3 coding DNA: TGCGCCAGCAGCTTGGCCCGACAGGGTAAGACTTTCTTT. It yields the protein CASSLARQGKTFF.

The genes are TRBV4-3 and TRBJ2-5, with TRBD2 matching over 7 bases. The CDR3 covers 12 residues. Germline CDR1 LGHNA, CDR2 YSLEER. V trimming: 3 bases; J trimming: 13 bases; junction bases outside the gene matches: 8. This chain's CDR3 is CASSHPEGRGYF. The DNA of the CDR3 is TGCGCCAGCAGCCATCCGGAGGGGAGGGGGTACTTC.

This clone was recorded only once. As DNA, the CDR3 is TGTGCCAGCAGCCCGGGCGTAGCGGGAGGTCTGACCTACGAGCAGTACTTC. It is translated as CASSPGVAGGLTYEQYF. V gene TRBV7-8 combines with J gene TRBJ2-7; 10 bases fit TRBD2. The length of the CDR3 is 17 residues. The V gene end was trimmed by 5 bases and the J gene end by 2 bases; junction bases not matched to a gene: 12. Per germline, CDR1 SGHVS and CDR2 FQNEAQ.

This rearrangement joins TRBV2 to TRBJ2-7; D unclear. V lost 6 bases, J lost 3 bases, and 3 bases lay in between. Germline loops: CDR1 SNHLY, CDR2 FYNNEI. CDR3 length equals 10 residues. The DNA for the CDR3 is TGTGCCAGCAGGGGCTACGAGCAGTACTTC. This codes for CASRGYEQYF.

The chain joins TRBV29-1 to TRBJ2-2; D call uncertain. This CDR3 has 12 amino acids. Deletions cut 2 bases from V and 5 bases from J, with 6 bases between. Germline V gene lookup returns CDR1 SQVTM and CDR2 ANQGSEA. This CDR3 is CSVERGTGELFF. CDR3 DNA sequence: TGCAGCGTTGAAAGAGGTACCGGGGAGCTGTTTTTT.

The V call is TRBV28, the J call TRBJ2-1; D may match TRBD1 or TRBD2 (5 bases each). CDR1 MDHEN and CDR2 SYDVKM come from the germline V gene. The length of the CDR3 is 13 residues. Between the trimmed V and J ends, which lost 3 bases and 5 bases, there was a span of 8 bases. The CDR3 loop reads CASSLGVHNEQFF. Written as DNA, the CDR3 is TGTGCCAGCAGTTTGGGGGTCCACAATGAGCAGTTCTTC.

This clone was observed a single time. The chain joins TRBV25-1 to TRBJ1-1; unclear D gene. This CDR3 has 13 amino acids. V was trimmed by 0 bases and J by 8 bases, leaving 10 bases between them. In germline, CDR1 is MGHDK, CDR2 SYGVNS. DNA of the CDR3: TGTGCCAGCAGTGAATATGGGAGGGAGGAAGCTTTCTTT. Translation gives CASSEYGREEAFF.

This rearrangement joins TRBV3-1 (or the pseudogene TRBV3-2) to TRBJ2-1, with a tentative D call TRBD2 (5 bases). The CDR3 has 15 residues. The germline gives CDR1 LGHDT, CDR2 YNNKEL (reference sequence). Deletions cut 4 bases from V and 9 bases from J, with 19 bases between. CDR3 DNA sequence: TGTGCCAGCAGCCCCAAGGACTCCCGTCGGTGTGAGCAGTTCTTC. Translation gives CASSPKDSRRCEQFF.

This chain uses TRBV5-1 with TRBJ1-2; 7 positions match TRBD1. V shed 4 bases, J shed 2 bases, and the junction held 5 bases outside the gene matches. The CDR3 has 14 residues. CDR1 is SGHRS and CDR2 is YFSETQ in the germline V gene. The chain's CDR3 is CASSRQGSNYGYTF. The CDR3 bases are TGCGCCAGCAGCCGACAGGGTTCGAACTATGGCTACACCTTC.

The genes are TRBV19 and TRBJ2-7; 11 bases fit TRBD2. This CDR3 comprises 17 residues. Germline CDR1 and CDR2: LNHDA and SQIVND (reference sequence). V gave up 5 bases and J gave up 0 bases; unmatched junction bases: 9. DNA for the CDR3: TGTGCCAGTAGTGCACTGACTAGCGGGATCCCCTCCTACGAGCAGTACTTC. This codes for CASSALTSGIPSYEQYF.

In this sample, this clone turned up once. J is TRBJ1-1 and V is TRBV5-3; no definite D call. TRBV5-3 is an open reading frame, and its role is uncertain. Trimming shortened V by 1 base and J by 9 bases, and 16 bases separated the two germline ends. CDR3 length: 14 amino acids. The CDR3 DNA follows: TGTGCCAGAAGCTTGTTTCGACTGGGGATGAAAGCTTTCTTT. Translated: CARSLFRLGMKAFF.

The V call is TRBV2, the J call TRBJ1-2; no clear D gene. The germline V gene encodes CDR1 SNHLY and CDR2 FYNNEI. This CDR3 spans 13 amino acids. Trimming stripped 8 bases from V and 7 bases from J, with 17 bases between. As DNA, the CDR3 is TGTGCCAGCCGCCCCCTCGACGGGATTGGCTACACCTTC. Translating it yields CASRPLDGIGYTF.

V usage is TRBV9 and J usage is TRBJ2-7; D could derive from TRBD1 or TRBD2 (6 bases each). Looked up from germline, CDR1 is SGDLS and CDR2 is YYNGEE. The CDR3 totals 16 residues. The V end lost 6 bases, the J end lost 3 bases, and 22 bases lay between the germline ends. The CDR3 spells CASKEGGIKGFYEQYF. The CDR3 bases are TGTGCCAGCAAGGAAGGGGGGATCAAGGGGTTCTACGAGCAGTACTTC.

The chain has TRBV19 and TRBJ1-5, with unresolved D. The V and J ends lost 4 bases and 3 bases respectively, with 7 bases between them. This CDR3 comprises 13 residues. Germline-derived CDR1 and CDR2 are LNHDA and SQIVND (reference sequence). The CDR3 protein is CASSTIPNQPQHF. The CDR3 DNA is TGTGCCAGTAGTACCATACCCAATCAGCCCCAGCATTTT.

This clone was observed a single time. V gene TRBV11-2 combines with J gene TRBJ2-1; the D gene could be TRBD1 or TRBD2 (8 bases each). This CDR3 has 17 residues. Germline values: CDR1 SGHAT, CDR2 FQNNGV. The V and J ends lost 4 bases and 11 bases respectively, with 27 bases between them. The CDR3 loop reads CASSSVTGGSGIRKQFF. CDR3 coding DNA: TGTGCCAGCAGCTCCGTAACAGGGGGTAGCGGGATACGTAAGCAGTTCTTC. The whole variable domain, remainder taken from reference TRBV11-2 and TRBJ2-1, is EAGVAQSPRYKIIEKRQSVAFWCNPISGHATLYWYQQILGQGPKLLIQFQNNGVVDDSQLPKDRFSAERLKGVDSTLKIQPAKLEDSAVYLCASSSVTGGSGIRKQFFGPGTRLTVL.

The gene calls are TRBV24-1 and TRBJ2-7, with no clear D. The CDR3 runs to 12 residues. V lost 3 bases, J lost 6 bases, and 8 bases lay in between. CDR1 is KGHDR, CDR2 SFDVKD, per germline. CDR3 coding DNA: TGTGCCACCAGTGATCCTAGGAGCGAGCAGTACTTC. This gives the protein CATSDPRSEQYF.

The rearrangement joins TRBV24-1 to TRBJ2-1; D is possibly TRBD1 (6 bases). Germline V gene sequence: CDR1 KGHDR, CDR2 SFDVKD. CDR3 length: 12 amino acids. V was cut by 5 bases and J by 9 bases, with 10 bases left in between. The CDR3 sequence is CATSAGAGEQFF. DNA of the CDR3: TGTGCCACCAGTGCAGGGGCCGGTGAGCAGTTCTTC.

The rearrangement links TRBV27 to TRBJ1-2; D is perhaps TRBD1 (5 bases). The V end was cut by 8 bases, the J end by 5 bases, with 9 bases between. The CDR3 has 11 residues. The germline gives CDR1 MNHEY, CDR2 SMNVEV (reference sequence). Here the CDR3 DNA reads TGTGCCAGCGGTAGACAGTATGGCTACACCTTC. As protein: CASGRQYGYTF.

This sequence joins TRBV11-3 and TRBJ2-3, with TRBD2 identical over 10 bases. Germline CDR1 SGHNT, CDR2 YENEEA. Unmatched junction bases numbered 6, after V lost 5 bases and J lost 1 base. The CDR3 spans 16 residues. This CDR3 reads CASSPAGGRGTDTQYF. CDR3 in DNA: TGTGCCAGCAGCCCAGCGGGAGGGAGGGGCACAGATACGCAGTATTTT.

The chain has TRBV4-1 and TRBJ1-5; TRBD1 might be the D (5 bases). Germline loops: CDR1 MGHRA, CDR2 YSYEKL. V lost 0 bases and J lost 6, with 9 bases in between. The CDR3 covers 14 residues. The DNA of the CDR3 is TGCGCCAGCAGCCAAGATGGGGGAGGTCAGCCCCAGCATTTT. Protein: CASSQDGGGQPQHF.

This clone appeared a single time. This rearrangement joins TRBV7-9 to TRBJ2-7; unclear D gene. CDR1 is SEHNR, CDR2 FQNEAQ, per germline (reference sequence). The CDR3 is 12 residues long. The V and J ends lost 1 base and 6 bases respectively, with 7 bases between them. As DNA, the CDR3 is TGTGCCAGCAGCTTAGGCTGGACCGAGCAGTACTTC. Residues: CASSLGWTEQYF.

The chain combines TRBV27 with TRBJ1-4; D call uncertain. This CDR3 has 12 amino acids. Germline CDR1 is MNHEY and CDR2 is SMNVEV (reference sequence). V gave up 5 bases and J gave up 4 bases, with 5 bases separating them. This chain's CDR3 is CASSTFNEKLFF. CDR3 in DNA: TGTGCCAGCAGTACCTTTAATGAAAAACTGTTTTTT.

The V and J genes are TRBV25-1 and TRBJ2-5; D not certain. V was clipped by 3 bases and J by 2 bases, with 10 bases between them. Germline CDR1 MGHDK, CDR2 SYGVNS. CDR3 size: 14 residues. CDR3 coding DNA: TGTGCCAGCAGTGACTGGGCAGAACAAGAGACCCAGTACTTC. It translates to CASSDWAEQETQYF.

V gene TRBV7-6 combines with J gene TRBJ1-3; D is unclear. In germline, CDR1 is SGHVS, CDR2 FNYEAQ. The CDR3 totals 17 residues. Deletions cut 5 bases from V and 0 bases from J, with 17 bases between. The CDR3 coding sequence is TGTGCCAGCAGCCCCCGACCTACTGCCACCTCTGGAAACACCATATATTTT. Translated: CASSPRPTATSGNTIYF.

This chain uses TRBV5-4 with TRBJ1-2; no definite D call. The CDR3 spans 16 residues. Germline CDR1 is SGHNT and CDR2 is YYREEE (reference sequence). V was cut by 0 bases and J by 5 bases, with 17 bases left in between. Here the CDR3 reads CASSLGGSRFRYGYTF. The CDR3 bases are TGTGCCAGCAGCTTGGGCGGCTCGAGATTCCGTTATGGCTACACCTTC.

The rearrangement links TRBV29-1 to TRBJ2-2, with D possibly TRBD1 on 6 matching bases. The germline V gene encodes CDR1 SQVTM and CDR2 ANQGSEA. Trimming removed 7 bases from V and 6 bases from J, with 15 bases in between. CDR3 length: 13 amino acids. In nucleotides, the CDR3 is TGCAGCGCCCTAAAGGGGGTTTCCGGGGAGCTGTTTTTT. It yields the protein CSALKGVSGELFF.

V and J are TRBV7-2 and TRBJ1-3; a weak D match, TRBD1 (5 bases). CDR1 is SGHTA, CDR2 FQGNSA, per germline. The CDR3 is 15 residues long. The ends were cut back, 1 base at V and 4 bases at J, with 11 bases in the middle. The CDR3 here is CASSLDGGSGNTIYF. Written as DNA, the CDR3 is TGTGCCAGCAGCTTAGATGGGGGATCCGGAAACACCATATATTTT.

The chain employs TRBV9 and TRBJ2-3; D may match TRBD1 or TRBD2 (5 bases each). V was trimmed by 3 bases and J by 2 bases, leaving 13 bases between them. CDR1 is SGDLS and CDR2 is YYNGEE in the germline V gene. The CDR3 covers 15 residues. The CDR3 DNA is TGTGCCAGCAGCGACCGGGACGTCCTCACAGATACGCAGTATTTT. It codes for CASSDRDVLTDTQYF. Complete variable domain (other parts from reference TRBV9 and TRBJ2-3): DSGVTQTPKHLITATGQRVTLRCSPRSGDLSVYWYQQSLDQGLQFLIQYYNGEERAKGNILERFSAQQFPDLHSELNLSSLELGDSALYFCASSDRDVLTDTQYFGPGTRLTVL.